The clone carrying this T cell receptor (beta chain) was recorded many times. The data derive from a study of early T cells in non-severe SARS-CoV-2 infection. Researchers attached unique molecular identifiers to individual cDNA molecules. MiXCR, applied by TCRdb to the 5' RACE reads, yields one record per CDR3 protein. The repertoire holds roughly 50,000 distinct CDR3 sequences, with around 7.7% as singletons. Germline CDR1 is SGHTA and CDR2 is FQGNSA. The V end was cut by 1 base, the J end by 1 base, with 7 bases between. This CDR3 has 14 amino acids. The clonotype was recovered from an adult who was a healthcare worker with PCR-confirmed SARS-CoV-2 infection or an uninfected control (not recorded which). The material was whole blood, obtained at baseline. The V call is TRBV7-2, the J call TRBJ1-1; the D gene is possibly TRBD1 (5 bases). The CDR3 region has the DNA TGTGCCAGCAGCTTAGGAGACAGGAACACTGAAGCTTTCTTT. Its protein is CASSLGDRNTEAFF.